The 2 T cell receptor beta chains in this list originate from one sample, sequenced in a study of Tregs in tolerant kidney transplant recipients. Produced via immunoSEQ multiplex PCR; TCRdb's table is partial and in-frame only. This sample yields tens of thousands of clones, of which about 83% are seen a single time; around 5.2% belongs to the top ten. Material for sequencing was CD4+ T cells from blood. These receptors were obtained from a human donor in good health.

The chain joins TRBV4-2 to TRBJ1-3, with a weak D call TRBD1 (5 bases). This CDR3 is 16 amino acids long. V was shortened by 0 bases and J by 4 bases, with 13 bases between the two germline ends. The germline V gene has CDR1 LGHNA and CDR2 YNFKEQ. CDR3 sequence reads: CASSQDPEGPGNTIYF. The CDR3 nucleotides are TGTGCCAGCAGCCAAGATCCGGAGGGACCAGGAAACACCATATATTTT.

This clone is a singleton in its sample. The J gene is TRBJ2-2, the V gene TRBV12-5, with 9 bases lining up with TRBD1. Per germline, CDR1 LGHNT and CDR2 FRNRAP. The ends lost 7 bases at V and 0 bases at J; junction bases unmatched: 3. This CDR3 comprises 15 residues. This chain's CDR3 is CASARTGANTGELFF. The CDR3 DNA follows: TGTGCTAGTGCTCGGACAGGGGCGAACACCGGGGAGCTGTTTTTT.